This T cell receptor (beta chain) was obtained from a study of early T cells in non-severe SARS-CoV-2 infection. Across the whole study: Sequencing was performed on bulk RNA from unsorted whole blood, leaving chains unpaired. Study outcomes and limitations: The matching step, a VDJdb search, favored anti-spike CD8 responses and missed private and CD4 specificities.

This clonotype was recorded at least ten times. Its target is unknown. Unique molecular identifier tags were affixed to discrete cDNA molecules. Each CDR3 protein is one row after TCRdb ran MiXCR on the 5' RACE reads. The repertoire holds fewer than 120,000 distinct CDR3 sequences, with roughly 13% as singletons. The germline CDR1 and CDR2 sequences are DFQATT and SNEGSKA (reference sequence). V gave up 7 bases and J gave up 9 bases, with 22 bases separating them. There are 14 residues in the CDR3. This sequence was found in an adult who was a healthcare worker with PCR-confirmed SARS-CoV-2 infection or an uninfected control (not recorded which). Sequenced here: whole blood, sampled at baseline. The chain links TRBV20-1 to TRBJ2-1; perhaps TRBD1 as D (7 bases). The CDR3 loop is CSGGGTSIPIEQFF. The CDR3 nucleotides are TGCAGTGGAGGGGGCACTAGCATTCCCATTGAGCAGTTCTTC.